This TCR beta chain came from a study of OX40 agonist ivuxolimab in advanced cancers. As for the study in general: Melanoma, hepatocellular carcinoma, head and neck or renal cell cancer occurred in dose-escalation patients. Study findings and constraints: More expanded clones were found, on average, in CD8+ than in CD4+ T cells.

With regard to this clone: Its cognate antigen is unknown.

The method was immunoSEQ multiplex PCR; TCRdb's version includes in-frame clones alone and lacks a portion of them. The top ten clones hold around 3% of a sample with about 64,000 clones, approximately 85% of them seen once. The sample in question was CD4+ or CD8+ T cells sorted from blood, obtained in a trial of the OX40 agonist ivuxolimab. This TCR derives from an adult with an advanced solid tumor such as melanoma, head and neck, liver or kidney cancer.

CDR3 in amino acids: CASSRGTPTDTQYF. CDR3 bases: TGTGCCAGCAGCAGAGGGACACCCACAGATACGCAGTATTTT. The rearrangement joins TRBV28 to TRBJ2-3; D is perhaps TRBD1 (6 bases). The germline V gene has CDR1 MDHEN and CDR2 SYDVKM. The CDR3 has 14 amino acids. Between the trimmed V and J ends, which lost 6 bases and 2 bases, there was a span of 12 bases.